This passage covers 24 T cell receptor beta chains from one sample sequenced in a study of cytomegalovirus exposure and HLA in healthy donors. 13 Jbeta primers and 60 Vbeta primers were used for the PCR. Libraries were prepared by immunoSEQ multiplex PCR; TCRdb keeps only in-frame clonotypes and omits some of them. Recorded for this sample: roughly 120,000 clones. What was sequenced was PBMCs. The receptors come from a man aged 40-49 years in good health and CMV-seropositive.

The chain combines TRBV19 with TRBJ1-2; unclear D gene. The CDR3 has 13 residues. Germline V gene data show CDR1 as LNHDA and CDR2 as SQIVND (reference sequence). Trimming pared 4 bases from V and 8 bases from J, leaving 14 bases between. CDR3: CASSTPQARGYTF. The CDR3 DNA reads TGTGCCAGTAGTACCCCCCAGGCCAGGGGCTACACCTTC.

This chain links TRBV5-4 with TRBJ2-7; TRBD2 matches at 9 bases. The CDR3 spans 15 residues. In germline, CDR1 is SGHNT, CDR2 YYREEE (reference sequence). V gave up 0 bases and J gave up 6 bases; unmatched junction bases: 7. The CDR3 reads CASSLEGGRATEQYF. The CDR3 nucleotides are TGTGCCAGCAGCTTGGAAGGCGGGAGGGCCACCGAGCAGTACTTC.

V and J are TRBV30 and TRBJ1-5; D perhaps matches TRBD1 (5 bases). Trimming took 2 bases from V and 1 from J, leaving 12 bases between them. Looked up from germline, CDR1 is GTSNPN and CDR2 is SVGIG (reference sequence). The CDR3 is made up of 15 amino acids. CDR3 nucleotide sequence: TGTGCCTGGAGTACCTCAGGGTTGAGCAATCAGCCCCAGCATTTT. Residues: CAWSTSGLSNQPQHF.

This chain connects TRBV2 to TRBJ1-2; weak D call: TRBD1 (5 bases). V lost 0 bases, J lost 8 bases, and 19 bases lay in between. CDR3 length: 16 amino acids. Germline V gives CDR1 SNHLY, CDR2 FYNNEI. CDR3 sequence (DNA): TGTGCCAGCAGTGAAGCCAGGCGACAGATGAGTCACGGCTACACCTTC. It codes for CASSEARRQMSHGYTF.

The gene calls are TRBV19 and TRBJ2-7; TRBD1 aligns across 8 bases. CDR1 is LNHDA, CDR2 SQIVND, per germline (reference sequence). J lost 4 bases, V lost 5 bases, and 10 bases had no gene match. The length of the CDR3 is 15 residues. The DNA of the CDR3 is TGTGCCAGTAGTTCACGTACAGGGGGTTTGTACGAGCAGTACTTC. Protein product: CASSSRTGGLYEQYF.

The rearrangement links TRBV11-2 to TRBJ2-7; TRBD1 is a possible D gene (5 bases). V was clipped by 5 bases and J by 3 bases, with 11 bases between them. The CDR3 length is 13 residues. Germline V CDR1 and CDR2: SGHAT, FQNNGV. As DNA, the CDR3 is TGTGCCAGCAGCGCGACAGTCAGCTACGAGCAGTACTTC. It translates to CASSATVSYEQYF.

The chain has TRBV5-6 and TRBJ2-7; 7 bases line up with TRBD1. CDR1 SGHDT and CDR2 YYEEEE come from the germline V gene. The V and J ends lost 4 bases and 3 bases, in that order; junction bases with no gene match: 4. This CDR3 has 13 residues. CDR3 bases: TGTGCCAGCAGCAACCGGGACAGCTACGAGCAGTACTTC. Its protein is CASSNRDSYEQYF.

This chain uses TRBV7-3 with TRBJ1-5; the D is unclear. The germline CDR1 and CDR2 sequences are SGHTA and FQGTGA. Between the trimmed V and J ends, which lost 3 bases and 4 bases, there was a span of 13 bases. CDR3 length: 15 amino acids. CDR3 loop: CASSFPARANQPQHF. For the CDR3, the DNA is TGTGCCAGCAGCTTCCCAGCGAGGGCTAATCAGCCCCAGCATTTT. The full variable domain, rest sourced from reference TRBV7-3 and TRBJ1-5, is GAGVSQTPSNKVTEKGKYVELRCDPISGHTALYWYRQSLGQGPEFLIYFQGTGAADDSGLPNDRFFAVRPEGSVSTLKIQRTERGDSAVYLCASSFPARANQPQHFGDGTRLSIL.

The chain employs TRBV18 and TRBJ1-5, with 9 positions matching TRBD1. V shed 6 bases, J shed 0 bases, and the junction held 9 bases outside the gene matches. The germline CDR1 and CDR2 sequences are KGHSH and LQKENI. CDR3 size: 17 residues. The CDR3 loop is CASSGGQGPSSNQPQHF. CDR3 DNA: TGTGCCAGCTCTGGGGGACAGGGCCCTTCTAGCAATCAGCCCCAGCATTTT. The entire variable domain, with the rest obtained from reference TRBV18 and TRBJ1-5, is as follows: NAGVMQNPRHLVRRRGQEARLRCSPMKGHSHVYWYRQLPEEGLKFMVYLQKENIIDESGMPKERFSAEFPKEGPSILRIQQVVRGDSAAYFCASSGGQGPSSNQPQHFGDGTRLSIL.

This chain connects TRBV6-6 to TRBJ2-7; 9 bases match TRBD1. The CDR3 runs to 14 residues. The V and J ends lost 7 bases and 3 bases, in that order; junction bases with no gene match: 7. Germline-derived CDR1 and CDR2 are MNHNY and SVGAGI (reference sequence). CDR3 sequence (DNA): TGTGCCAGCACCGAGGTGGGACAGGGCTACGAGCAGTACTTC. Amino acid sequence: CASTEVGQGYEQYF.

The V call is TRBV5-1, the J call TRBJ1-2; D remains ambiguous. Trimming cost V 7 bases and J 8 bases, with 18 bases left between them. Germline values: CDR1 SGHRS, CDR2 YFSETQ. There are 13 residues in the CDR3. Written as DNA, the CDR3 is TGCGCCAGCGGCCATGGACTTTCTGAGGGCTACACCTTC. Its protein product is CASGHGLSEGYTF.

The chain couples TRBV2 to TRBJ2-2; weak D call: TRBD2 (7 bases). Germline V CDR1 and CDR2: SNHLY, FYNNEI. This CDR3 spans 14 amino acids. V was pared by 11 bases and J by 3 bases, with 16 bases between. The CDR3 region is CAGGRERDTGELFF. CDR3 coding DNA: TGTGCCGGGGGGCGGGAGAGGGACACCGGGGAGCTGTTTTTT.

CDR3 region: CASSFTLLANEKLFF. The CDR3 nucleotides are TGTGCCAGCAGTTTTACACTACTCGCTAATGAAAAACTGTTTTTT. The V gene is TRBV28, the J gene TRBJ1-4; D gene unclear. The V and J ends lost 3 bases and 3 bases respectively, with 11 bases between them. Germline V gene lookup returns CDR1 MDHEN and CDR2 SYDVKM. This CDR3 has 15 amino acids.

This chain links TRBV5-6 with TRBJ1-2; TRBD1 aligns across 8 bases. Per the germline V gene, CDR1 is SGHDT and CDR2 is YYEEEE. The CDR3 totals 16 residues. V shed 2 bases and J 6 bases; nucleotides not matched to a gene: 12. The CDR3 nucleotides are TGTGCCAGCAGCTTCCAGGACAGGGCCGCGGGGGATGGCTACACCTTC. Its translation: CASSFQDRAAGDGYTF.

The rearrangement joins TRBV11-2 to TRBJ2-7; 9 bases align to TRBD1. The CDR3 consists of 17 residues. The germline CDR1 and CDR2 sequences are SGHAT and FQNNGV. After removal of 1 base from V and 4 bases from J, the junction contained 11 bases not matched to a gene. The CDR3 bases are TGTGCCAGCAGCTTAGTAACCCCGGGGACAGGGTCTTACGAGCAGTACTTC. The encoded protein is CASSLVTPGTGSYEQYF.

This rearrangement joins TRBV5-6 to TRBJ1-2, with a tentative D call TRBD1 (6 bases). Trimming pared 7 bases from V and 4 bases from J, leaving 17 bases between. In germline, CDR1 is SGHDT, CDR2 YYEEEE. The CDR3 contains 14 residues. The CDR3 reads CASGIGGGGYGYTF. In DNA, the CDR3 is TGTGCCAGCGGAATCGGGGGAGGGGGCTATGGCTACACCTTC. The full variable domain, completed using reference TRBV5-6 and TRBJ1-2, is DAGVTQSPTHLIKTRGQQVTLRCSPKSGHDTVSWYQQALGQGPQFIFQYYEEEERQRGNFPDRFSGHQFPNYSSELNVNALLLGDSALYLCASGIGGGGYGYTFGSGTRLTVV.

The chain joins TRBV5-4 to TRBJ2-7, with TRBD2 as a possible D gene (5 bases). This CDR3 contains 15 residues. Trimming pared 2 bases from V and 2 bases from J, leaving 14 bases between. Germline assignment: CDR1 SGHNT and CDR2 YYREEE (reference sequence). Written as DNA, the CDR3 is TGTGCCAGCAGCTTTCGGAGCGGAACTCCCTACGAGCAGTACTTC. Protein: CASSFRSGTPYEQYF.

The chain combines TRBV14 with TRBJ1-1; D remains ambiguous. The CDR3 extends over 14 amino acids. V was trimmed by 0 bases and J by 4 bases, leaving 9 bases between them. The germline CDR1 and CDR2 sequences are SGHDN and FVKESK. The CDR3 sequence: CASSQELGGTEAFF. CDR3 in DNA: TGTGCCAGCAGCCAAGAGCTAGGTGGCACTGAAGCTTTCTTT.

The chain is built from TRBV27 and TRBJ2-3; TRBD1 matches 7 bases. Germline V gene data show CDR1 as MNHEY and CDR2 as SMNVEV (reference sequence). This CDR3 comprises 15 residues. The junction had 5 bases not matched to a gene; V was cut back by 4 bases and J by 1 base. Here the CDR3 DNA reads TGTGCCAGCAGTTCTACACAGGGGCGCACAGATACGCAGTATTTT. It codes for CASSSTQGRTDTQYF.

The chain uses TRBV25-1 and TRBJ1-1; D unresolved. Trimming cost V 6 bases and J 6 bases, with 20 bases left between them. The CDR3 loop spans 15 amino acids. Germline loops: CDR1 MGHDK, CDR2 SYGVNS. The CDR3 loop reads CASRVHRGMVAEAFF. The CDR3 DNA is TGTGCCAGCAGGGTCCACCGGGGAATGGTGGCTGAAGCTTTCTTT.

DNA for the CDR3: TGTGCCAGCAGCCAAGGTCAGGGGCGCTCGACTGAAGCTTTCTTT. Its translation: CASSQGQGRSTEAFF. This chain uses TRBV14 with TRBJ1-1, with D tentatively TRBD1 (6 bases). CDR3 length equals 15 residues. CDR1 SGHDN and CDR2 FVKESK come from the germline V gene. With 1 base removed from V and 5 bases from J, the gap between germline ends came to 14 bases.

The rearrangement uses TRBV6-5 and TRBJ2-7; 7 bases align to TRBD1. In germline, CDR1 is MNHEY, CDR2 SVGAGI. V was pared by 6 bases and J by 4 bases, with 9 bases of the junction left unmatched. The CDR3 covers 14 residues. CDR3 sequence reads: CASRKKGGPYEQYF. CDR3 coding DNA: TGTGCCAGCAGGAAAAAAGGGGGCCCTTACGAGCAGTACTTC.

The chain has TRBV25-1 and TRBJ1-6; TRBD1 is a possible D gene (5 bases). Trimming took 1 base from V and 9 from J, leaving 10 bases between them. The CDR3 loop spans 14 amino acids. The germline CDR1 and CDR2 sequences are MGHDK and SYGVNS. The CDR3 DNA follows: TGTGCCAGCAGTGAATGGGGGGAAGGTTCACCCCTCCACTTT. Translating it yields CASSEWGEGSPLHF.

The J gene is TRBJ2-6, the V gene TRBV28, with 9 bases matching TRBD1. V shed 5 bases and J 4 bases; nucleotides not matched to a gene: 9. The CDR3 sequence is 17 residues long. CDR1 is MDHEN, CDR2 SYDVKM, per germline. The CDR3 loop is CASSTRDRATGANVLTF. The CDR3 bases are TGTGCCAGCAGTACCCGGGACAGGGCGACCGGGGCCAACGTCCTGACTTTC.